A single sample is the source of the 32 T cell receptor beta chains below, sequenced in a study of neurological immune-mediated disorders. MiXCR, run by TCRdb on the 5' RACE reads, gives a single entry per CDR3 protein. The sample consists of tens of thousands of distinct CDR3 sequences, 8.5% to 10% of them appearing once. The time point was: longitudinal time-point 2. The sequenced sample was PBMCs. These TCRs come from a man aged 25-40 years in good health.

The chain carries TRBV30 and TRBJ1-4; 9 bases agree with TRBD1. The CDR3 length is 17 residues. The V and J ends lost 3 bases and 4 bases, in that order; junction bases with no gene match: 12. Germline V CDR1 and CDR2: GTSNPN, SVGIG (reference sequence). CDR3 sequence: CAWRENLPGQGNEKLFF. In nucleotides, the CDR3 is TGTGCCTGGAGAGAAAATCTTCCGGGACAGGGTAATGAAAAACTGTTTTTT.

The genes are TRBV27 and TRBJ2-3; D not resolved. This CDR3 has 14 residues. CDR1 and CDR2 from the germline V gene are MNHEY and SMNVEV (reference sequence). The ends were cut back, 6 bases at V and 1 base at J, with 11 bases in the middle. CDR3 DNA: TGTGCCAGCAGCCGCCGGTGGGGCACAGATACGCAGTATTTT. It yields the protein CASSRRWGTDTQYF.

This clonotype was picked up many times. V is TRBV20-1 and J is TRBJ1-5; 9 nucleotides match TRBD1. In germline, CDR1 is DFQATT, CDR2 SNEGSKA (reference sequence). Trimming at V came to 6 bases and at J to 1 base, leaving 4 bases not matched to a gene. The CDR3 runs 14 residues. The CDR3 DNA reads TGCAGTGCGACACAGGGGGCAAGCAATCAGCCCCAGCATTTT. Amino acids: CSATQGASNQPQHF.

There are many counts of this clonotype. DNA for the CDR3: TGCAGTGCTCTAGAGGCTCTCTCGGATACGCAGTATTTT. It translates to CSALEALSDTQYF. This rearrangement joins TRBV20-1 to TRBJ2-3; D uncertain. V shed 5 bases and J shed 6 bases, with 15 bases lying between them. The CDR3 contains 13 residues. Germline V gene sequence: CDR1 DFQATT, CDR2 SNEGSKA (reference sequence).

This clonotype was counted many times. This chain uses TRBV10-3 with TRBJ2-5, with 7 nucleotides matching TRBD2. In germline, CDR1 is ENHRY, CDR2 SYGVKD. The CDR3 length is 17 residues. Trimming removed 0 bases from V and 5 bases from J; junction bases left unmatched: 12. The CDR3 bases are TGTGCCATCAGTGAGTCGAATGCGGGAGAGGGCGTTGAGACCCAGTACTTC. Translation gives CAISESNAGEGVETQYF.

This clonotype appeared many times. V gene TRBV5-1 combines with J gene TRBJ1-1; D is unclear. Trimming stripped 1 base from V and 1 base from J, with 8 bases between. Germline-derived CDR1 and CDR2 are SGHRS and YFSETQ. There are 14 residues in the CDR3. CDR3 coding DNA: TGCGCCAGCAGCTTGAGGCAGGAGAACACTGAAGCTTTCTTT. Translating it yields CASSLRQENTEAFF.

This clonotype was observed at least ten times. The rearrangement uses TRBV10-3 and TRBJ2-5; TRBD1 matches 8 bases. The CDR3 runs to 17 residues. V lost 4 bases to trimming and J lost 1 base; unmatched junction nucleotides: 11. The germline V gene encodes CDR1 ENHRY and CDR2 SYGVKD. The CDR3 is CAISGERDRSSQETQYF. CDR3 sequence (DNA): TGTGCCATCAGTGGGGAAAGGGACAGGTCTTCCCAAGAGACCCAGTACTTC.

Here the CDR3 reads CAISEGDRYEQYF. The CDR3 nucleotides are TGTGCCATCAGTGAGGGGGACAGGTACGAGCAGTACTTC. The chain couples TRBV10-3 to TRBJ2-7; 8 bases match TRBD1. The CDR3 runs to 13 residues. V shed 2 bases, J shed 4 bases, and the junction held 1 base outside the gene matches. CDR1 and CDR2 from the germline V gene are ENHRY and SYGVKD.

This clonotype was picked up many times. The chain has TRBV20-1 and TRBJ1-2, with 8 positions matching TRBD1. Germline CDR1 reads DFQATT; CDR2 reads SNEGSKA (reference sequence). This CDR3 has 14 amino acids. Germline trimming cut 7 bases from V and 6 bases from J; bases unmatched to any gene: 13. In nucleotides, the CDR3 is TGCAGTGTCCGTCGGGTCGACAGGGGCGATGGCTACACCTTC. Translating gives CSVRRVDRGDGYTF.

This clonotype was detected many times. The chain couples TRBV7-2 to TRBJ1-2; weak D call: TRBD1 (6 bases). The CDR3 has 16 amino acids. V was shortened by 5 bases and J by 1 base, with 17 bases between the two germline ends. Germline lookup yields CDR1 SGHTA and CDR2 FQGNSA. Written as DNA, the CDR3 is TGTGCCAGCAGCGCCCGACCGACAGGCAATAACTATGGCTACACCTTC. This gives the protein CASSARPTGNNYGYTF.

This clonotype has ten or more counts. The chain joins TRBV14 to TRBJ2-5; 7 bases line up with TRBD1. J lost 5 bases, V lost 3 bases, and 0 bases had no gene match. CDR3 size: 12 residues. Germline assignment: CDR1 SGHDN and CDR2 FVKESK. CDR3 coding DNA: TGTGCCAGCAGCCACAGGGGGGAGACCCAGTACTTC. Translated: CASSHRGETQYF.

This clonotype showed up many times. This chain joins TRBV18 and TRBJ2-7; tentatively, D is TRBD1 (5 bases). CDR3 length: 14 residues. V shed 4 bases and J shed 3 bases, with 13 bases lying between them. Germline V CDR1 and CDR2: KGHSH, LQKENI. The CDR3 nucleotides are TGTGCCAGCTCACTGCAGGGAATGGGCTACGAGCAGTACTTC. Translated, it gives CASSLQGMGYEQYF.

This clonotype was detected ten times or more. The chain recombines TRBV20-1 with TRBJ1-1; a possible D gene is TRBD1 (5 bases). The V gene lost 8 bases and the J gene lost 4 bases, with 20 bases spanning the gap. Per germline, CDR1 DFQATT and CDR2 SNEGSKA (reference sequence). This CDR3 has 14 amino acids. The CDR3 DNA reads TGCAGTCTACTCATTCGGGGGGGTAGCACTGAAGCTTTCTTT. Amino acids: CSLLIRGGSTEAFF.

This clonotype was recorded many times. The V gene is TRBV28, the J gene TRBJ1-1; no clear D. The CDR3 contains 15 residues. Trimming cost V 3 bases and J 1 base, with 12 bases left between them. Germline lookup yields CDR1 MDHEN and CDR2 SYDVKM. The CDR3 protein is CASSLLGPRNTEAFF. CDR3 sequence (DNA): TGTGCCAGCAGTTTGCTAGGACCGAGGAACACTGAAGCTTTCTTT.

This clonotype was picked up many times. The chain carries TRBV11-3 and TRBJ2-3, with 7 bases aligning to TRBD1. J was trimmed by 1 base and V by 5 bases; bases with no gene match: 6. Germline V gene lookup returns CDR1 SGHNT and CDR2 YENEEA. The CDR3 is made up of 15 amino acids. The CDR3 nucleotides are TGTGCCAGCAGCCAGGGACAGAGAGGCACAGATACGCAGTATTTT. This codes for CASSQGQRGTDTQYF.

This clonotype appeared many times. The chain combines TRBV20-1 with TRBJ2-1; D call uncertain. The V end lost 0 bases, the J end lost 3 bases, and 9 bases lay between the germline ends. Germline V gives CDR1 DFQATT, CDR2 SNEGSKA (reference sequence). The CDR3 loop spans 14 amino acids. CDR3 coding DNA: TGCAGTGCTAGAGATCCGAAGCTCTACAATGAGCAGTTCTTC. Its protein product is CSARDPKLYNEQFF.

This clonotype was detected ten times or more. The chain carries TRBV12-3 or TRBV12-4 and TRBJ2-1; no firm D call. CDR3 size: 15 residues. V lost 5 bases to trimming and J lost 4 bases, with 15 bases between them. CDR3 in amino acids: CASSRAMELYNEQFF. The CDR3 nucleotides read TGTGCCAGCAGTCGTGCGATGGAGCTATACAATGAGCAGTTCTTC.

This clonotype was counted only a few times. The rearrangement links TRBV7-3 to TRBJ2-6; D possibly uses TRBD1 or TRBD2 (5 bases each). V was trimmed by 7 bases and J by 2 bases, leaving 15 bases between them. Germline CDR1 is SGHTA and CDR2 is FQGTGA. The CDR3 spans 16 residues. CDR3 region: CASTFSMGAGANVLTF. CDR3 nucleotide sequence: TGTGCCAGCACCTTTTCCATGGGGGCTGGGGCCAACGTCCTGACTTTC. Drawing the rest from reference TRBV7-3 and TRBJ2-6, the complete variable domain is GAGVSQTPSNKVTEKGKYVELRCDPISGHTALYWYRQSLGQGPEFLIYFQGTGAADDSGLPNDRFFAVRPEGSVSTLKIQRTERGDSAVYLCASTFSMGAGANVLTFGAGSRLTVL.

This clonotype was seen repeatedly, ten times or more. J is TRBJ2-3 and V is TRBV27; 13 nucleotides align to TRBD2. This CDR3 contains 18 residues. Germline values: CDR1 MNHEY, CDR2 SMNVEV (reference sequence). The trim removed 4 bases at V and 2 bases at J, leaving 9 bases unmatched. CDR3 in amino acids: CASSSTLGTSGATDTQYF. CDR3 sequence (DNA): TGTGCCAGCAGTTCCACCCTAGGGACTAGCGGGGCCACAGATACGCAGTATTTT.

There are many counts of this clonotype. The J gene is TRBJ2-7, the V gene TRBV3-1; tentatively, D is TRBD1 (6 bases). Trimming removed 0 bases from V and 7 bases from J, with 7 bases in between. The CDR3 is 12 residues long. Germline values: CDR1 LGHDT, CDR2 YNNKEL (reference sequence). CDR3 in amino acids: CASSQEDREQYF. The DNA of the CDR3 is TGTGCCAGCAGCCAAGAGGACAGAGAGCAGTACTTC.

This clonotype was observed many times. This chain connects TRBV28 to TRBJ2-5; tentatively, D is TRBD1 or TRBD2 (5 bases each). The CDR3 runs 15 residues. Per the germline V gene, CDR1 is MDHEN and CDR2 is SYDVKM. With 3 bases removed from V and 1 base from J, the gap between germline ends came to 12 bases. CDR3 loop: CASSLRPGTQETQYF. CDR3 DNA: TGTGCCAGCAGTTTGCGCCCCGGGACCCAAGAGACCCAGTACTTC.

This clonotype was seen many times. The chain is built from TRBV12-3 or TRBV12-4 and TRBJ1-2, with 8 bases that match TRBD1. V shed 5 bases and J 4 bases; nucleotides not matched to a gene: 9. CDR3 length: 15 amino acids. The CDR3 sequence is CASSPQGTGPYGYTF. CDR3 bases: TGTGCCAGCAGTCCCCAAGGGACAGGACCCTATGGCTACACCTTC.

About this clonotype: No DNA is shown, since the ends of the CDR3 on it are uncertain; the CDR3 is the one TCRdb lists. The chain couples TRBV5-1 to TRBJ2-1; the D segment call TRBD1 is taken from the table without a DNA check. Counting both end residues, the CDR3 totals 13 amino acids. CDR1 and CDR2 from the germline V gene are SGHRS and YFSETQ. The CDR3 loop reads CASSFGRGNEQIF.

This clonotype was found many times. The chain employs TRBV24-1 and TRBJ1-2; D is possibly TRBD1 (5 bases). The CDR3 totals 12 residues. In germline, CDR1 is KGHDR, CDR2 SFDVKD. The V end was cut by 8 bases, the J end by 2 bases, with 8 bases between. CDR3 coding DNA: TGTGCCACCAAGGACACCAACTATGGCTACACCTTC. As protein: CATKDTNYGYTF.

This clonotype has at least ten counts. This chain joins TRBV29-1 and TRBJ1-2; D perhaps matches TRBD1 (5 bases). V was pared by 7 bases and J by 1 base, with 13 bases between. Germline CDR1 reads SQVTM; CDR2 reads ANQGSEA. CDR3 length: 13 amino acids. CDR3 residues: CSADIDSNYGYTF. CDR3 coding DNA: TGCAGCGCCGATATTGACAGTAACTATGGCTACACCTTC. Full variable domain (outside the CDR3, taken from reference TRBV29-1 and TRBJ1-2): SAVISQKPSRDICQRGTSLTIQCQVDSQVTMMFWYRQQPGQSLTLIATANQGSEATYESGFVIDKFPISRPNLTFSTLTVSNMSPEDSSIYLCSADIDSNYGYTFGSGTRLTVV.

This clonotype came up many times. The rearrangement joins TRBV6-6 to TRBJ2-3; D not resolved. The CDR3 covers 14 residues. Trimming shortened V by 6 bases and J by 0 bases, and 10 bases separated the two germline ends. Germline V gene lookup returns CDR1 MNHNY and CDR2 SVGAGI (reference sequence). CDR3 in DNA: TGTGCCAGCAGCGAAGGGTTCAGCACAGATACGCAGTATTTT. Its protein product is CASSEGFSTDTQYF.

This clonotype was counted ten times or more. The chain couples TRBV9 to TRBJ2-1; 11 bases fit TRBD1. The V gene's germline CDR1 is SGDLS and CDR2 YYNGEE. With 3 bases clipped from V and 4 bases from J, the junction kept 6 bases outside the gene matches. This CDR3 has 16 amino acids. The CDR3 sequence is CASSGGGTGGYNEQFF. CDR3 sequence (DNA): TGTGCCAGCAGCGGAGGAGGGACAGGGGGGTACAATGAGCAGTTCTTC.

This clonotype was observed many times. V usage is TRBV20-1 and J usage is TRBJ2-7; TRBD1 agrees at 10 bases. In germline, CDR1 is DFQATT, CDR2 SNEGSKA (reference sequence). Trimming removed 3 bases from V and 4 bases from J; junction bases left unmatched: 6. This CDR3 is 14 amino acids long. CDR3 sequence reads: CSASLGQGRYEQYF. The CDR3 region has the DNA TGCAGTGCTAGCTTGGGACAGGGGAGGTACGAGCAGTACTTC.

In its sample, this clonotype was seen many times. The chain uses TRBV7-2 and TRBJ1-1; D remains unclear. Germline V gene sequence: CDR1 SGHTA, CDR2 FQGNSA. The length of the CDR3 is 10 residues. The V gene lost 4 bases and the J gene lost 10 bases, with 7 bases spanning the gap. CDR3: CASSSSGAFF. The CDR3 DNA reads TGTGCCAGCAGCTCGAGCGGAGCTTTCTTT.

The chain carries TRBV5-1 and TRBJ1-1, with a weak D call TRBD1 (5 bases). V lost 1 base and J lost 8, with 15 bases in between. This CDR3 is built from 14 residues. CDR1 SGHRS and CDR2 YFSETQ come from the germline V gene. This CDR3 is CASSLRGGGPEAFF. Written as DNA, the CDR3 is TGCGCCAGCAGCTTGAGAGGCGGGGGACCCGAAGCTTTCTTT. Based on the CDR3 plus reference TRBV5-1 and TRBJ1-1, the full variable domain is KAGVTQTPRYLIKTRGQQVTLSCSPISGHRSVSWYQQTPGQGLQFLFEYFSETQRNKGNFPGRFSGRQFSNSRSEMNVSTLELGDSALYLCASSLRGGGPEAFFGQGTRLTVV.

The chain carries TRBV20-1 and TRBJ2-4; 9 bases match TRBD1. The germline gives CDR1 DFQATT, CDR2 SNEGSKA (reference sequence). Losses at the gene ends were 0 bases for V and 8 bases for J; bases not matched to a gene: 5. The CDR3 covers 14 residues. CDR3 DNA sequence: TGCAGTGCTAGAGATCTTTGGACAGGGGACATTCAGTACTTC. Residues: CSARDLWTGDIQYF.

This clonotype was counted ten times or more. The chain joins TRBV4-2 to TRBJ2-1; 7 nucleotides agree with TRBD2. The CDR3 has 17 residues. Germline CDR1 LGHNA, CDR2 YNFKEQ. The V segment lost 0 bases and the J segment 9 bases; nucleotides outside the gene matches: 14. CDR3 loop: CASSQENPRAGEGEQFF. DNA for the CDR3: TGTGCCAGCAGCCAAGAAAACCCTCGGGCGGGGGAGGGTGAGCAGTTCTTC.